The present TCR beta chain was sequenced within a study of CD8+CD57+ T cells in acquired aplastic anemia. As for the study in general: Healthy donor CD4+ cell samples had a mean of around 10 million reads. Study-wide results and limits: The number of CD8+ CDR3 sequences shared by patients and controls was around 30.

This clonotype was seen just once. Its matching antigen is unknown. The V gene end was trimmed by 3 bases and the J gene end by 0 bases; junction bases not matched to a gene: 6. This CDR3 contains 17 residues. CDR1 and CDR2 from the germline V gene are KGHDR and SFDVKD. Profiling that covered TCR beta VDJ and CDR3 relied on genomic DNA as its template. TCRdb ran MiXCR on the reads and lists one entry per CDR3 protein. The data contain more than 150,000 distinct CDR3 sequences, around half of them singletons. This chain links TRBV24-1 with TRBJ2-2; 7 nucleotides agree with TRBD1. The material sequenced was sorted CD4+, CD8+, or CD8+CD57+ T cells (not recorded which) from PBMCs. This sequence was found in a human donor in good health. The CDR3 DNA reads as TGTGCCACCAGTGATCCCGCCGGACAGGCGAACACCGGGGAGCTGTTTTTT. Translating it yields CATSDPAGQANTGELFF.